The 29 T cell receptor beta chains below all came from one sample that was sequenced in a study of cytotoxic CD8 clonotypes in ibrutinib-treated CLL. Clones were read by immunoSEQ multiplex PCR, and TCRdb kept only the in-frame ones, dropping some. The sample has some 170,000 clones; approximately 90% are singletons. The source material was PBMCs, sampled at disease progression, from a patient treated with ibrutinib. The receptors shown here come from a human donor with chronic lymphocytic leukemia.

The rearrangement uses TRBV4-1 and TRBJ2-7, with TRBD2 matching over 7 bases. V shed 0 bases and J 2 bases; nucleotides not matched to a gene: 13. CDR3 size: 18 residues. Germline loops: CDR1 MGHRA, CDR2 YSYEKL. The CDR3 region is CASSQDPPKLAPAYEQYF. The CDR3 DNA sequence: TGCGCCAGCAGCCAAGATCCCCCTAAACTAGCGCCGGCCTACGAGCAGTACTTC.

This rearrangement joins TRBV27 to TRBJ1-1; D unclear. CDR1 MNHEY and CDR2 SMNVEV come from the germline V gene (reference sequence). Trimming removed 3 bases from V and 1 base from J, with 6 bases in between. The CDR3 has 13 amino acids. CDR3 in amino acids: CASSLYRNTEAFF. The CDR3 coding sequence is TGTGCCAGCAGTTTGTATCGGAACACTGAAGCTTTCTTT.

The CDR3 DNA follows: TGTGCCAGCAGGGGACTAGCGGGAGGGTCCTACAATGAGCAGTTCTTC. Protein product: CASRGLAGGSYNEQFF. The V and J genes are TRBV27 and TRBJ2-1, with 16 bases aligning to TRBD2. Looked up from germline, CDR1 is MNHEY and CDR2 is SMNVEV (reference sequence). The CDR3 is made up of 16 amino acids. The J segment lost 1 base and the V segment lost 6 bases, leaving 0 bases of the junction unmatched.

The chain recombines TRBV18 with TRBJ2-7; 11 positions agree with TRBD2. The V segment lost 4 bases and the J segment 5 bases; nucleotides outside the gene matches: 16. The V gene's germline CDR1 is KGHSH and CDR2 LQKENI. The CDR3 length is 18 residues. CDR3 DNA sequence: TGTGCCAGCTCACAAATCTTTTTGATAGCGGGAGGGCCTAACGAGCAGTACTTC. This gives the protein CASSQIFLIAGGPNEQYF.

The J gene is TRBJ1-2, the V gene TRBV5-8, with D tentatively TRBD1 (5 bases). V was clipped by 4 bases and J by 3 bases, with 10 bases between them. CDR1 and CDR2 from the germline V gene are SGHTS and YDEGEE. The CDR3 runs 13 residues. The CDR3 region has the DNA TGTGCCAGCAGCCAACTGGGGGACTATGGCTACACCTTC. This sequence encodes CASSQLGDYGYTF. Looking up the rest from reference TRBV5-8 and TRBJ1-2 gives the full variable domain: EAGVTQSPTHLIKTRGQQATLRCSPISGHTSVYWYQQALGLGLQFLLWYDEGEERNRGNFPPRFSGRQFPNYSSELNVNALELEDSALYLCASSQLGDYGYTFGSGTRLTVV.

This clone was observed a few times. The chain is built from TRBV27 and TRBJ1-2; TRBD1 matches 8 bases. The CDR3 runs to 13 residues. V was pared by 6 bases and J by 4 bases, with 4 bases of the junction left unmatched. Germline assignment: CDR1 MNHEY and CDR2 SMNVEV (reference sequence). The CDR3 region has the DNA TGTGCCAGCAGCAACGACAGGGGCTATGGCTACACCTTC. Its protein product is CASSNDRGYGYTF.

The V call is TRBV19, the J call TRBJ2-7; 7 bases map to TRBD1. The V segment lost 4 bases and the J segment 5 bases; nucleotides outside the gene matches: 14. The CDR3 length is 16 residues. The germline CDR1 and CDR2 sequences are LNHDA and SQIVND (reference sequence). The CDR3 sequence: CASSTPHRGGGNEQYF. Written as DNA, the CDR3 is TGTGCCAGTAGTACCCCTCACAGGGGCGGTGGAAACGAGCAGTACTTC.

The chain couples TRBV29-1 to TRBJ1-1; possible D gene TRBD1, 5 bases. Germline assignment: CDR1 SQVTM and CDR2 ANQGSEA. The V and J ends lost 6 bases and 0 bases respectively, with 14 bases between them. This CDR3 spans 14 amino acids. CDR3 in amino acids: CSVARDGMNTEAFF. CDR3 bases: TGCAGCGTCGCCCGGGACGGCATGAACACTGAAGCTTTCTTT.

The J gene is TRBJ2-7, the V gene TRBV4-2; D not resolved. Germline CDR1 reads LGHNA; CDR2 reads YNFKEQ. The V and J ends lost 5 bases and 1 base respectively, with 15 bases between them. The CDR3 is 15 residues long. CDR3 region: CASSKILQESYEQYF. CDR3 coding DNA: TGTGCCAGCAGCAAGATCCTCCAGGAGTCCTACGAGCAGTACTTC.

In this sample, this clone turned up a few times. The rearrangement uses TRBV7-2 and TRBJ1-1; tentative D call: TRBD1 (6 bases). CDR1 and CDR2 from the germline V gene are SGHTA and FQGNSA. This CDR3 comprises 13 residues. The germline V and J ends were trimmed by 8 bases and 1 base, with 11 bases remaining between them. CDR3 in amino acids: CASLGQWNTEAFF. CDR3 coding DNA: TGTGCCAGCCTCGGACAGTGGAACACTGAAGCTTTCTTT.

The chain carries TRBV23-1 and TRBJ2-3; TRBD1 agrees at 7 bases. TRBV23-1 is labeled an ORF, and its function is uncertain. The CDR3 covers 18 residues. The ends lost 4 bases at V and 1 base at J; junction bases unmatched: 14. The CDR3 nucleotides read TGCGCCAGCAGTCCTCTAAACCTCGGACAGGATTGCACAGATACGCAGTATTTT. This codes for CASSPLNLGQDCTDTQYF.

This clone was recorded once. The chain joins TRBV30 to TRBJ2-1; TRBD1 is a possible D gene (6 bases). The CDR3 has 12 amino acids. Germline-derived CDR1 and CDR2 are GTSNPN and SVGIG (reference sequence). Trimming stripped 3 bases from V and 8 bases from J, with 11 bases between. CDR3 nucleotide sequence: TGTGCCTGGAGAAGGGACATCCATGAGCAGTTCTTC. Translating gives CAWRRDIHEQFF.

The gene calls are TRBV19 and TRBJ1-5, with D unresolved. Germline assignment: CDR1 LNHDA and CDR2 SQIVND (reference sequence). The CDR3 consists of 16 residues. Trimming shortened V by 3 bases and J by 2 bases, and 14 bases separated the two germline ends. The CDR3 bases are TGTGCCAGTAGTATCGAGCAGTACTACGGCAATCAGCCCCAGCATTTT. It codes for CASSIEQYYGNQPQHF.

CDR3 amino acids: CASSLGTSGRDEQYF. The CDR3 DNA follows: TGTGCCAGCAGCCTAGGGACTAGCGGGAGGGACGAGCAGTACTTC. This sequence joins TRBV5-6 and TRBJ2-7; TRBD2 agrees at 16 bases. The CDR3 has 15 residues. Per the germline V gene, CDR1 is SGHDT and CDR2 is YYEEEE. The V segment lost 4 bases and the J segment 5 bases; nucleotides outside the gene matches: 3.

The V and J genes are TRBV11-3 and TRBJ2-5; D is ambiguous. The length of the CDR3 is 15 residues. The V gene lost 6 bases and the J gene lost 1 base, with 15 bases spanning the gap. Germline CDR1 reads SGHNT; CDR2 reads YENEEA. CDR3 protein: CASSTLYVPQETQYF. The CDR3 coding sequence is TGTGCCAGCAGTACCCTGTATGTACCCCAAGAGACCCAGTACTTC.

The V gene is TRBV4-1, the J gene TRBJ2-3, with D perhaps matching TRBD2 (6 bases). The V end was cut by 1 base, the J end by 6 bases, with 8 bases between. CDR3 length equals 13 residues. Germline V lookup: CDR1 MGHRA, CDR2 YSYEKL. CDR3 nucleotides: TGCGCCAGCAGCCAAGGTGCGGGGGATACGCAGTATTTT. Translated: CASSQGAGDTQYF.

The sample holds one count of this clone. The chain combines TRBV7-6 with TRBJ2-3; D possibly matches TRBD1 or TRBD2 (5 bases each). Trimming removed 1 base from V and 4 bases from J, with 15 bases in between. The V gene's germline CDR1 is SGHVS and CDR2 FNYEAQ. The CDR3 contains 16 residues. The CDR3 reads CASSLEGADTADTQYF. For the CDR3, the DNA is TGTGCCAGCAGCTTAGAGGGAGCGGACACCGCAGATACGCAGTATTTT.

This sequence joins TRBV5-1 and TRBJ1-1; tentatively, D is TRBD1 (5 bases). The CDR3 covers 14 residues. Germline CDR1 reads SGHRS; CDR2 reads YFSETQ. V lost 4 bases and J 5 bases, leaving 15 bases between the germline ends. The CDR3, as DNA: TGCGCCAGCAGCCAAGAAACAGGCCTAACTGAAGCTTTCTTT. Amino acid sequence: CASSQETGLTEAFF.

This sequence joins TRBV7-9 and TRBJ2-2; D gene unclear. The V end was cut by 6 bases, the J end by 4 bases, with 9 bases between. The CDR3 has 13 amino acids. Germline V gene sequence: CDR1 SEHNR, CDR2 FQNEAQ (reference sequence). The CDR3 DNA sequence: TGTGCCAGCAGTGACGGTCTCACCGGGGAGCTGTTTTTT. Its protein product is CASSDGLTGELFF.

V gene TRBV5-1 combines with J gene TRBJ1-5, with D perhaps matching TRBD1 (6 bases). The germline CDR1 and CDR2 sequences are SGHRS and YFSETQ. This CDR3 contains 15 residues. V shed 6 bases and J shed 3 bases, with 16 bases lying between them. The CDR3 region is CASNYSGVANQPQHF. DNA of the CDR3: TGCGCCAGCAACTACTCAGGGGTGGCCAATCAGCCCCAGCATTTT.

The chain recombines TRBV9 with TRBJ2-1; D not resolved. The CDR3 spans 13 residues. Looked up from germline, CDR1 is SGDLS and CDR2 is YYNGEE. The germline V and J ends were trimmed by 0 bases and 6 bases, with 7 bases remaining between them. Here the CDR3 reads CASSVAKRNEQFF. DNA of the CDR3: TGTGCCAGCAGCGTAGCTAAGCGCAATGAGCAGTTCTTC.

The V and J genes are TRBV4-1 and TRBJ2-7, with TRBD2 matching over 8 bases. Unmatched junction bases numbered 3, after V lost 0 bases and J lost 2 bases. The length of the CDR3 is 15 residues. In germline, CDR1 is MGHRA, CDR2 YSYEKL. The CDR3 here is CASSQEAAGAYEQYF. CDR3 DNA sequence: TGCGCCAGCAGCCAAGAGGCAGCGGGAGCCTACGAGCAGTACTTC.

The chain recombines TRBV4-3 with TRBJ2-3, with D hard to call. V was pared by 1 base and J by 3 bases, with 14 bases between. CDR1 is LGHNA, CDR2 YSLEER, per germline. This CDR3 has 16 amino acids. CDR3: CASSQATGIGTDTQYF. CDR3 in DNA: TGCGCCAGCAGCCAAGCTACGGGTATTGGAACAGATACGCAGTATTTT.

The chain is built from TRBV10-3 and TRBJ1-1; possibly TRBD1 for D (5 bases). There are 11 residues in the CDR3. V was pared by 8 bases and J by 7 bases, with 11 bases between. Germline V gives CDR1 ENHRY, CDR2 SYGVKD. The CDR3 DNA is TGTGCCATCGCGGACGGGGGTGAAGCTTTCTTT. Protein product: CAIADGGEAFF.

The DNA for the CDR3 is TGTGCCAGCAGCTTGGCGGGAGTCACCGGGGAGCTGTTTTTT. Translation gives CASSLAGVTGELFF. The genes are TRBV5-4 and TRBJ2-2; tentative D call: TRBD2 (6 bases). This CDR3 is built from 14 residues. The germline CDR1 and CDR2 sequences are SGHNT and YYREEE (reference sequence). V lost 0 bases and J lost 4, with 7 bases in between.

The chain has TRBV18 and TRBJ1-5; D might be TRBD1 (6 bases). The V gene's germline CDR1 is KGHSH and CDR2 LQKENI. The V gene lost 0 bases and the J gene lost 4 bases, with 13 bases spanning the gap. There are 16 residues in the CDR3. For the CDR3, the DNA is TGTGCCAGCTCACCACCGACAGGACAAGGTAATCAGCCCCAGCATTTT. Translated: CASSPPTGQGNQPQHF.

The J gene is TRBJ2-1, the V gene TRBV19, with 9 positions matching TRBD1. Germline assignment: CDR1 LNHDA and CDR2 SQIVND (reference sequence). There are 13 residues in the CDR3. V dropped 6 bases and J dropped 7; count of bases not matched to a gene: 4. CDR3 loop: CASRGQGRNEQFF. As DNA, the CDR3 is TGTGCCAGTAGGGGACAGGGCAGGAATGAGCAGTTCTTC.

The chain is built from TRBV28 and TRBJ1-5; D not certain. The length of the CDR3 is 17 residues. The germline V and J ends were trimmed by 4 bases and 2 bases, with 18 bases remaining between them. Germline CDR1 is MDHEN and CDR2 is SYDVKM. CDR3 in amino acids: CASSSLPGWAGNQPQHF. CDR3 bases: TGTGCCAGCAGTTCCCTCCCCGGTTGGGCGGGCAATCAGCCCCAGCATTTT.

CDR3 DNA: TGTGCCAGCTCTCACCGGGCAGTATCGGGAGACACTGAAGCTTTCTTT. It yields the protein CASSHRAVSGDTEAFF. The J gene is TRBJ1-1, the V gene TRBV18, with D unresolved. Trimming removed 6 bases at V and 3 bases at J, with 20 bases between. Germline V gene lookup returns CDR1 KGHSH and CDR2 LQKENI. The CDR3 is 16 residues long. The whole variable domain, remainder taken from reference TRBV18 and TRBJ1-1, is NAGVMQNPRHLVRRRGQEARLRCSPMKGHSHVYWYRQLPEEGLKFMVYLQKENIIDESGMPKERFSAEFPKEGPSILRIQQVVRGDSAAYFCASSHRAVSGDTEAFFGQGTRLTVV.